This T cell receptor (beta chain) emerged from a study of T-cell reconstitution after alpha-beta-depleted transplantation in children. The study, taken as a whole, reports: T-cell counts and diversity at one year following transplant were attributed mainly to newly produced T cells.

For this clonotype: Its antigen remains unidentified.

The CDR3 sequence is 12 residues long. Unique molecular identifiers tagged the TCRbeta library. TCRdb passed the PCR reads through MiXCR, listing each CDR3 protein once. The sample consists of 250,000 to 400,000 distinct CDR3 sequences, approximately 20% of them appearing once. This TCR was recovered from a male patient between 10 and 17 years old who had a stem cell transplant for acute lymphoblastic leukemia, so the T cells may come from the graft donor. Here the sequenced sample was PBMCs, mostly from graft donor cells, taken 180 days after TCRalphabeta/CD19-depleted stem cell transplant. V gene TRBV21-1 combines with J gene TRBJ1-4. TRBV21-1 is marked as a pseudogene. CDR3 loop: CASSPQNEKLFF. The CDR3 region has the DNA TGTGCCAGCAGCCCACAGAATGAAAAACTGTTTTTT.